The 6 T cell receptor beta chains reported below all come from one sample, sequenced in a study of blood T cell repertoires in COVID-19 (TCRdb year 2020). Library method: the immunoSEQ multiplex PCR assay. TCRdb mirrors the immuneACCESS table, restricted to in-frame sequences. Some clones are absent from its copies; in checked studies, under half trace to an unresolved V gene, and the reason for the others is unknown. For this sample there are about 480,000 clones; roughly nine tenths appear just once. The top ten clonotypes cover 6.5% to 8.5% of the sample. The sequencing sample was made of PBMCs or T cells enriched from blood (not recorded which). Receptors were obtained from a woman aged 55-75 years who had recovered from COVID-19.

V is TRBV25-1 and J is TRBJ2-2; 8 nucleotides agree with TRBD2. V lost 1 base, J lost 7 bases, and 8 bases stayed unmatched. This CDR3 region has 16 residues. Germline V lookup: CDR1 MGHDK, CDR2 SYGVNS. The CDR3 nucleotides are TGTGCCAGCAGTGAATCCGGGACTAGGGGGATCGGGGAGCTGTTTTTT. Translating gives CASSESGTRGIGELFF.

The V call is TRBV9, the J call TRBJ2-7; 12 bases fit TRBD1. The V gene's germline CDR1 is SGDLS and CDR2 YYNGEE. V gave up 4 bases and J gave up 6 bases; unmatched junction bases: 11. The CDR3 spans 16 residues. The CDR3 region is CASSPPGQGAFPEQYF. The CDR3 DNA reads as TGTGCCAGCAGCCCACCGGGACAGGGGGCTTTCCCCGAGCAGTACTTC. Full variable domain (outside the CDR3, taken from reference TRBV9 and TRBJ2-7): DSGVTQTPKHLITATGQRVTLRCSPRSGDLSVYWYQQSLDQGLQFLIQYYNGEERAKGNILERFSAQQFPDLHSELNLSSLELGDSALYFCASSPPGQGAFPEQYFGPGTRLTVT.

This rearrangement joins TRBV5-6 to TRBJ2-7; the match to TRBD1 covers 11 bases. V shed 4 bases, J shed 0 bases, and the junction held 3 bases outside the gene matches. CDR1 and CDR2 from the germline V gene are SGHDT and YYEEEE. This CDR3 is built from 15 residues. The CDR3, as DNA: TGTGCCAGCAGCAGCGGGACAGGGGGCTCCTACGAGCAGTACTTC. This encodes CASSSGTGGSYEQYF.

This clone was observed a single time. V and J are TRBV27 and TRBJ1-2; TRBD1 is a possible D gene (5 bases). This CDR3 spans 15 amino acids. V was clipped by 6 bases and J by 2 bases, with 16 bases between them. CDR1 and CDR2 (germline): MNHEY, SMNVEV (reference sequence). The CDR3: CASSPRAGRNYGYTF. DNA of the CDR3: TGTGCCAGCAGCCCCCGTGCAGGGAGGAACTATGGCTACACCTTC.

The rearrangement uses TRBV7-8 and TRBJ2-7; D is perhaps TRBD1 (6 bases). Germline assignment: CDR1 SGHVS and CDR2 FQNEAQ. This CDR3 region has 14 residues. Between the trimmed V and J ends, which lost 3 bases and 3 bases, there was a span of 12 bases. The CDR3 loop is CASSFGQWSYEQYF. The CDR3 nucleotides read TGTGCCAGCAGCTTTGGACAGTGGAGCTACGAGCAGTACTTC. Full variable domain (rest looked up from reference TRBV7-8 and TRBJ2-7): GAGVSQSPRYKVAKRGQDVALRCDPISGHVSLFWYQQALGQGPEFLTYFQNEAQLDKSGLPSDRFFAERPEGSVSTLKIQRTQQEDSAVYLCASSFGQWSYEQYFGPGTRLTVT.

The chain joins TRBV30 to TRBJ1-1, with 8 bases identical to TRBD1. Trimming took 4 bases from V and 1 from J; bases not matched to a gene: 20. Germline values: CDR1 GTSNPN, CDR2 SVGIG (reference sequence). The CDR3 length is 19 residues. In DNA, the CDR3 is TGTGCCTGGATTATCTCGCGGTTAACAGGGGGGCAGGGGAACACTGAAGCTTTCTTT. It yields the protein CAWIISRLTGGQGNTEAFF.